The rows below give T cell receptor beta chains drawn from one sample of a study of radiation and T cells in renal cell carcinoma. Sequencing used immunoSEQ multiplex PCR; TCRdb keeps in-frame clones, though not all of them. The table shows 60,000 or so clones, with more than 60% occurring only once. The material sequenced was blood, taken from a patient whose treatment included radiotherapy and nephrectomy. The source is a man aged 60-69 years with renal cell carcinoma. CDR3s include the opening cysteine and the closing phenylalanine or tryptophan. Each record gives: D gene, V gene, clone size, J gene, CDR3 length, CDR3 protein, CDR3 DNA. The D gene is left open where the match is weak. Only part of the rows carry a size: once, few, many, or a class if the clone is expanded.

>NA|TRBV9|NA|TRBJ1-6|14
CASSVEQGGSPLHF
TGTGCCAGCAGCGTAGAACAGGGTGGATCACCCCTCCACTTT
>NA|TRBV30|NA|TRBJ1-1|13
CAWARRGDTEAFF
TGTGCCTGGGCCCGACGAGGGGACACTGAAGCTTTCTTT
>NA|TRBV7-7|NA|TRBJ2-1|13
CASSHDTYNEQFF
TGTGCCAGCAGTCACGACACCTACAATGAGCAGTTCTTC
>NA|TRBV27|NA|TRBJ2-3|14
CASSYVARTDTQYF
TGTGCCAGCAGTTACGTGGCCCGCACAGATACGCAGTATTTT
>NA|TRBV27|NA|TRBJ1-2|11
CASTAGNGYTF
TGTGCCAGCACGGCCGGGAATGGCTACACCTTC
>NA|TRBV5-4|NA|TRBJ1-1|17
CASSFGRTATMNTEAFF
TGTGCCAGCAGCTTTGGGCGGACCGCCACCATGAACACTGAAGCTTTCTTT
>NA|TRBV9|few|TRBJ1-1|13
CASSVAGRTEAFF
TGTGCCAGCAGCGTAGCAGGGCGCACTGAAGCTTTCTTT
>TRBD1|TRBV4-3|NA|TRBJ2-5|16
CASSQELGAGGVGQYF
TGCGCCAGCAGCCAAGAGCTTGGAGCAGGGGGAGTGGGCCAGTACTTC
>NA|TRBV6-6|NA|TRBJ1-3|14
CASSSTPSGNTIYF
TGTGCCAGCAGTTCGACCCCTTCTGGAAACACCATATATTTT
>TRBD1|TRBV11-2|NA|TRBJ1-2|14
CASSGQGRNYGYTF
TGTGCCAGCAGTGGACAGGGAAGAAACTATGGCTACACCTTC
>NA|TRBV5-1|NA|TRBJ2-5|16
CASSLGGSVGQETQYF
TGCGCCAGCAGCTTGGGTGGTAGCGTTGGCCAAGAGACCCAGTACTTC
>NA|TRBV4-3|once|TRBJ2-3|17
CASSQDRRRTYTDTQYF
TGCGCCAGCAGCCAAGATAGGCGGAGGACATACACAGATACGCAGTATTTT
>NA|TRBV18|NA|TRBJ1-3|18
CASSSRDGHYYPGNTIYF
TGTGCCAGCTCATCCCGGGACGGACACTATTACCCTGGAAACACCATATATTTT
>NA|TRBV18|NA|TRBJ2-7|15
CASSPSWAGGYEQYF
TGTGCCAGCAGCCCGTCTTGGGCAGGAGGCTACGAGCAGTACTTC
>NA|TRBV6-1|NA|TRBJ2-1|17
CASSERPPWIPNNEQFF
TGTGCCAGCAGTGAAAGGCCCCCCTGGATCCCAAACAATGAGCAGTTCTTC
>NA|TRBV11-2|NA|TRBJ1-5|17
CASSLSGQPRSNQPQHF
TGTGCCAGCAGCTTATCCGGACAGCCCCGTAGCAATCAGCCCCAGCATTTT
>NA|TRBV5-1|NA|TRBJ2-5|14
CASSFTGKEETQYF
TGCGCCAGCAGCTTCACAGGGAAGGAAGAGACCCAGTACTTC
>NA|TRBV7-9|NA|TRBJ1-4|15
CASSFMVGTNEKLFF
TGTGCCAGCAGCTTTATGGTTGGAACTAATGAAAAACTGTTTTTT
>NA|TRBV29-1|NA|TRBJ2-3|14
CSVLPGPSTDTQYF
TGCAGCGTTCTACCGGGACCGTCCACAGATACGCAGTATTTT
>NA|TRBV5-1|NA|TRBJ1-3|14
CASSLGGQRNTIYF
TGCGCCAGCAGCTTGGGAGGGCAGAGAAACACCATATATTTT
>TRBD1|TRBV5-1|NA|TRBJ1-3|16
CASSLTHQGVGNTIYF
TGCGCCAGCAGCTTGACACATCAGGGGGTCGGAAACACCATATATTTT
>NA|TRBV19|NA|TRBJ1-1|14
CASSIGQKNTEAFF
TGTGCCAGTAGTATAGGACAGAAGAACACTGAAGCTTTCTTT
>NA|TRBV10-1|few|TRBJ2-3|13
CASSVGSADTQYF
TGCGCCAGCAGTGTGGGTTCGGCAGATACGCAGTATTTT
>NA|TRBV6-1|NA|TRBJ1-1|14
CASKSHSRDTEAFF
TGTGCCAGCAAAAGCCACTCGCGGGACACTGAAGCTTTCTTT
>NA|TRBV19|NA|TRBJ2-2|15
CASTPGEANTGELFF
TGTGCCAGTACCCCAGGGGAGGCGAACACCGGGGAGCTGTTTTTT
>NA|TRBV11-3|NA|TRBJ1-2|13
CASSPTGSYGYTF
TGTGCCAGCAGCCCGACAGGAAGCTATGGCTACACCTTC
>NA|TRBV7-9|NA|TRBJ1-3|17
CASSLGGDGISGNTIYF
TGTGCCAGCAGCTTAGGGGGAGACGGCATCTCTGGAAACACCATATATTTT
>TRBD2|TRBV4-3|NA|TRBJ2-1|16
CASSQAGGGSYNEQFF
TGCGCCAGCAGCCAAGCCGGCGGGGGATCCTACAATGAGCAGTTCTTC
>TRBD1|TRBV15|few|TRBJ1-5|15
CATSREGRGNQPQHF
TGTGCCACCAGCAGAGAGGGCAGGGGGAATCAGCCCCAGCATTTT
>NA|TRBV6-1|once|TRBJ2-2|15
CASSANLGGTGELFF
TGTGCCAGCAGTGCCAACCTAGGCGGAACCGGGGAGCTGTTTTTT
>NA|TRBV15|NA|TRBJ1-5|14
CATTQGGGNQPQHF
TGTGCCACCACCCAGGGTGGGGGCAATCAGCCCCAGCATTTT
>TRBD1|TRBV10-3|once|TRBJ1-1|16
CAISGGQGTFDTEAFF
TGTGCCATCAGTGGGGGACAGGGTACATTCGACACTGAAGCTTTCTTT
>NA|TRBV11-3|NA|TRBJ2-1|13
CASSLGRANEQFF
TGTGCCAGCAGCTTAGGAAGGGCCAATGAGCAGTTCTTC
>NA|TRBV5-1|NA|TRBJ2-3|16
CASSLLTDGVTDTQYF
TGCGCCAGCAGCCTCCTGACAGATGGTGTCACAGATACGCAGTATTTT
>TRBD2|TRBV25-1|few|TRBJ2-3|15
CASSEGAGALDTQYF
TGTGCCAGCAGTGAAGGGGCGGGAGCTTTGGATACGCAGTATTTT
>NA|TRBV7-3|NA|TRBJ2-3|13
CASSLGVLDTQYF
TGTGCCAGCAGCTTGGGAGTATTGGATACGCAGTATTTT
>TRBD2|TRBV7-2|NA|TRBJ2-3|15
CASSFGAGNTDTQYF
TGTGCCAGCAGTTTCGGAGCGGGGAACACAGATACGCAGTATTTT